What follows are 23 T cell receptor beta chains derived from one specimen sequenced in a study of cytomegalovirus exposure and HLA in healthy donors. The PCR made use of 60 Vbeta and 13 Jbeta primers. Here immunoSEQ multiplex PCR was the method, and the copy in TCRdb shows in-frame clones only, minus some. Among about 160,000 clones listed, about 81% were seen once. Sequencing input: PBMCs. Source of these receptors: a woman in her late teens or twenties in good health and CMV-seronegative.

This sequence joins TRBV11-2 and TRBJ2-7; the match to TRBD2 covers 9 bases. CDR3 length equals 16 residues. V trimming: 5 bases; J trimming: 3 bases; junction bases outside the gene matches: 11. Looked up from germline, CDR1 is SGHAT and CDR2 is FQNNGV. In DNA, the CDR3 is TGTGCCAGCAGCCCCTGGGGGCGGGAGGGCCACTACGAGCAGTACTTC. It encodes CASSPWGREGHYEQYF.

The chain couples TRBV11-2 to TRBJ2-4; 8 bases are shared with TRBD2. In germline, CDR1 is SGHAT, CDR2 FQNNGV. V trimming: 5 bases; J trimming: 7 bases; junction bases outside the gene matches: 10. This CDR3 region has 15 residues. CDR3 protein: CASSPSLTSVNIQYF. The CDR3, as DNA: TGTGCCAGCAGCCCCTCCTTGACTAGCGTGAACATTCAGTACTTC.

This clone was counted once. The chain uses TRBV5-1 and TRBJ1-1; D may be TRBD1 (6 bases). CDR1 is SGHRS, CDR2 YFSETQ, per germline. V was shortened by 3 bases and J by 0 bases, with 9 bases between the two germline ends. The CDR3 consists of 14 residues. CDR3 amino acids: CASSSTGLNTEAFF. In nucleotides, the CDR3 is TGCGCCAGCAGCTCGACAGGCTTGAACACTGAAGCTTTCTTT.

The chain employs TRBV5-4 and TRBJ2-1, with no clear D. CDR3 length: 11 amino acids. Between the trimmed V and J ends, which lost 5 bases and 5 bases, there was a span of 5 bases. Germline CDR1 SGHNT, CDR2 YYREEE (reference sequence). DNA of the CDR3: TGTGCCAGCAGTTCCGACAATGAGCAGTTCTTC. Amino acids: CASSSDNEQFF.

The chain carries TRBV2 and TRBJ1-5; tentatively, D is TRBD1 (5 bases). This CDR3 is built from 15 residues. Trimming pared 4 bases from V and 2 bases from J, leaving 12 bases between. Germline loops: CDR1 SNHLY, CDR2 FYNNEI. The CDR3 protein is CASSAPGGGNQPQHF. CDR3 DNA sequence: TGTGCCAGCAGTGCTCCCGGGGGTGGCAATCAGCCCCAGCATTTT. Complete variable domain (other parts from reference TRBV2 and TRBJ1-5): EPEVTQTPSHQVTQMGQEVILRCVPISNHLYFYWYRQILGQKVEFLVSFYNNEISEKSEIFDDQFSVERPDGSNFTLKIRSTKLEDSAMYFCASSAPGGGNQPQHFGDGTRLSIL.

Points on this clone: The sample contains more than one DNA sequence encoding this CDR3. The V gene is TRBV14, the J gene TRBJ1-2; D is ambiguous. Trimming took 0 bases from V and 3 from J, leaving 5 bases between them. Germline values: CDR1 SGHDN, CDR2 FVKESK. This CDR3 has 13 amino acids. CDR3 in DNA: TGTGCCAGCAGCCAAGACAGATACTATGGCTACACCTTC. Translation gives CASSQDRYYGYTF.

This clone appeared a few times. J is TRBJ1-1 and V is TRBV5-1, with a tentative D call TRBD1 (5 bases). The CDR3 loop spans 14 amino acids. The germline V gene has CDR1 SGHRS and CDR2 YFSETQ. Deletions cut 3 bases from V and 0 bases from J, with 9 bases between. As DNA, the CDR3 is TGCGCCAGCAGCTACGGGGGTTTGAACACTGAAGCTTTCTTT. Its protein product is CASSYGGLNTEAFF.

The chain couples TRBV30 to TRBJ1-2; a weak D match, TRBD1 (5 bases). Trimming took off 3 bases at V and 2 bases at J, with 10 bases between the two ends. The V gene's germline CDR1 is GTSNPN and CDR2 SVGIG (reference sequence). The CDR3 is 13 amino acids. The CDR3 coding sequence is TGTGCCTGGAGCGACAGAGAAAACTATGGCTACACCTTC. It translates to CAWSDRENYGYTF.

This chain connects TRBV5-8 to TRBJ2-5; possible D gene TRBD1, 5 bases. Germline CDR1 is SGHTS and CDR2 is YDEGEE. Between the trimmed V and J ends, which lost 1 base and 0 bases, there was a span of 10 bases. The CDR3 covers 15 residues. DNA for the CDR3: TGTGCCAGCAGCTTGTTTGTAGGGGACCAAGAGACCCAGTACTTC. Translation: CASSLFVGDQETQYF.

This chain links TRBV19 with TRBJ2-7; no reliable D call. There are 15 residues in the CDR3. V was shortened by 3 bases and J by 0 bases, with 12 bases between the two germline ends. CDR1 and CDR2 from the germline V gene are LNHDA and SQIVND (reference sequence). CDR3 in DNA: TGTGCCAGTAGTATTGGGCTCGGCAGCTCCTACGAGCAGTACTTC. Encoded protein: CASSIGLGSSYEQYF.

The rearrangement uses TRBV6-1 and TRBJ1-1; 8 positions match TRBD1. The germline CDR1 and CDR2 sequences are MNHNS and SASEGT. With 10 bases clipped from V and 0 bases from J, the junction kept 10 bases outside the gene matches. This CDR3 has 15 amino acids. The CDR3 bases are TGTGCCACCTCCAGGGGGCTTCCGATGAACACTGAAGCTTTCTTT. Its protein is CATSRGLPMNTEAFF.

V is TRBV5-1 and J is TRBJ2-7, with TRBD1 matching 7 bases. CDR1 and CDR2 (germline): SGHRS, YFSETQ. The CDR3 is made up of 16 amino acids. Trimming cost V 1 base and J 2 bases; bases outside gene matches: 9. The CDR3 sequence: CASSLSPTGITYEQYF. The CDR3 nucleotides are TGCGCCAGCAGCTTGTCCCCGACAGGGATCACCTACGAGCAGTACTTC.

This clone was seen a few times. The rearrangement uses TRBV7-9 and TRBJ2-3; 7 bases are a match to TRBD1. CDR1 is SEHNR, CDR2 FQNEAQ, per germline (reference sequence). With V trimmed by 5 bases and J by 4 bases, 6 bases remained unmatched. This CDR3 contains 14 residues. CDR3 sequence (DNA): TGTGCCAGCAGCCCGGGACAGTTGGCAGATACGCAGTATTTT. It codes for CASSPGQLADTQYF.

The chain is built from TRBV9 and TRBJ1-3, with TRBD1 matching 10 bases. With 3 bases clipped from V and 4 bases from J, the junction kept 1 base outside the gene matches. Germline CDR1 and CDR2: SGDLS and YYNGEE. CDR3 length equals 14 residues. The CDR3 nucleotides are TGTGCCAGCAGCGCGACAGGGGGCGGAAACACCATATATTTT. It specifies CASSATGGGNTIYF.

V usage is TRBV28 and J usage is TRBJ2-1; D call uncertain. The CDR3 has 16 amino acids. Germline V gene data show CDR1 as MDHEN and CDR2 as SYDVKM. Trimming took 3 bases from V and 1 from J, leaving 13 bases between them. The CDR3 loop is CASSLAEELSYNEQFF. DNA of the CDR3: TGTGCCAGCAGTTTGGCCGAGGAGTTGTCCTACAATGAGCAGTTCTTC.

The CDR3 here is CASSLTGGVNTEAFF. The CDR3 coding sequence is TGCGCCAGCAGCTTGACAGGGGGCGTGAACACTGAAGCTTTCTTT. The rearrangement uses TRBV5-1 and TRBJ1-1, with 9 bases aligning to TRBD1. Germline lookup yields CDR1 SGHRS and CDR2 YFSETQ. The junction had 1 base not matched to a gene; V was cut back by 1 base and J by 0 bases. CDR3 size: 15 residues.

The V call is TRBV5-5, the J call TRBJ2-7; the D is unclear. Germline lookup yields CDR1 SGHKS and CDR2 YYEKEE (reference sequence). This CDR3 contains 13 residues. Trimming took off 0 bases at V and 3 bases at J, with 7 bases between the two ends. The CDR3 region is CASSLGQSYEQYF. The CDR3, as DNA: TGTGCCAGCAGCTTGGGACAAAGCTACGAGCAGTACTTC.

The chain uses TRBV29-1 and TRBJ2-1, with 9 bases matching TRBD2. Germline CDR1 is SQVTM and CDR2 is ANQGSEA. The CDR3 covers 17 residues. V lost 4 bases, J lost 6 bases, and 16 bases stayed unmatched. The CDR3 spells CSVGGLAGFLVVNEQFF. The CDR3 bases are TGCAGCGTTGGGGGGCTAGCGGGATTCTTGGTAGTCAATGAGCAGTTCTTC.

This clone has a handful of counts. The rearrangement links TRBV4-2 to TRBJ1-1; D remains ambiguous. The CDR3 consists of 15 residues. Trimming left V 0 bases short and J 0 bases short, with 8 bases between. Germline lookup yields CDR1 LGHNA and CDR2 YNFKEQ. CDR3 sequence: CASSQEYAVNTEAFF. The DNA of the CDR3 is TGTGCCAGCAGCCAAGAATATGCGGTGAACACTGAAGCTTTCTTT.

This clone was recorded a few times. The chain recombines TRBV29-1 with TRBJ2-3; D uncertain. There are 13 residues in the CDR3. Deletions cut 5 bases from V and 4 bases from J, with 13 bases between. CDR1 is SQVTM and CDR2 is ANQGSEA in the germline V gene. For the CDR3, the DNA is TGCAGCGTTAACTCCAGGTTAGCAGATACGCAGTATTTT. This encodes CSVNSRLADTQYF.

This chain connects TRBV9 to TRBJ1-6; possibly TRBD1 for D (6 bases). This CDR3 is 15 amino acids long. Per germline, CDR1 SGDLS and CDR2 YYNGEE. V gave up 4 bases and J gave up 9 bases, with 17 bases separating them. This CDR3 is CASSLQGSGFSPLHF. The CDR3 DNA reads TGTGCCAGCAGCTTACAGGGTTCTGGTTTTTCACCCCTCCACTTT.

The rearrangement joins TRBV6-5 to TRBJ2-7; D is uncertain. Per germline, CDR1 MNHEY and CDR2 SVGAGI. This CDR3 is 15 amino acids long. Trimming removed 5 bases at V and 5 bases at J, with 19 bases between. CDR3 loop: CASSHPSRGDHEQYF. DNA of the CDR3: TGTGCCAGCAGTCACCCTTCCAGAGGAGACCACGAGCAGTACTTC.

In this sample, this clone turned up once. V gene TRBV7-6 combines with J gene TRBJ2-2, with TRBD2 identical over 14 bases. The CDR3 is 18 residues long. V gave up 5 bases and J gave up 5 bases; unmatched junction bases: 10. Germline CDR1 reads SGHVS; CDR2 reads FNYEAQ. The CDR3 coding sequence is TGTGCCAGCAGCGCCCGACTAGCGGGGGGGCTTATGACCGGGGAGCTGTTTTTT. Amino acid sequence: CASSARLAGGLMTGELFF.